The clone carrying this T cell receptor (beta chain) was observed at least ten times. An expansion of CD8+CD57+ cells by flow cytometry had been shown in patients chosen for sequencing. Every patient was diagnosed with severe acquired aplastic anemia. This sample was taken from a study of CD8+CD57+ T cells in acquired aplastic anemia. Study in general: Mean DNA quantity obtained from sorted CD4+ and CD8+ cells was around 3.2 ug.

V lost 7 bases and J lost 3, with 12 bases in between. This CDR3 is 13 amino acids long. Profiling that covered TCR beta VDJ and CDR3 relied on genomic DNA as its template. TCRdb redid the calling of the reads with MiXCR, one entry per CDR3 protein. Of 210,000 or so distinct CDR3 sequences listed, 40% to 60% are singletons. The chain has TRBV12-3 or TRBV12-4 and TRBJ1-1, with a weak D call TRBD1 (6 bases). This TCR derives from a human donor with aplastic anemia. The sample consisted of sorted CD4+, CD8+, or CD8+CD57+ T cells (not recorded which) from PBMCs. The DNA of the CDR3 is TGTGCCAGCACCCTAGGGGGGGACACTGAAGCTTTCTTT. Translated: CASTLGGDTEAFF.